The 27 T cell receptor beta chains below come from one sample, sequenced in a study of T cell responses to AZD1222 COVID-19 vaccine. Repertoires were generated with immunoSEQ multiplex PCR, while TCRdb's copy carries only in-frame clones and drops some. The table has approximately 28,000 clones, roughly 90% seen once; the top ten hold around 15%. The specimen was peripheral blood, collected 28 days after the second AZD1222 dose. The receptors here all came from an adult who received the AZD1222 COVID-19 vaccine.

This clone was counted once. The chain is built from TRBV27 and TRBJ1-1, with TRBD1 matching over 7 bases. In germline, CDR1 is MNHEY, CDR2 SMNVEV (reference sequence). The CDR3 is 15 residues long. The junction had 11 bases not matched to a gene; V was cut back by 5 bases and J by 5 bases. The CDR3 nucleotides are TGTGCCAGCAGTCCTTCTTTAGGGGGCGGGACTGAAGCTTTCTTT. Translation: CASSPSLGGGTEAFF.

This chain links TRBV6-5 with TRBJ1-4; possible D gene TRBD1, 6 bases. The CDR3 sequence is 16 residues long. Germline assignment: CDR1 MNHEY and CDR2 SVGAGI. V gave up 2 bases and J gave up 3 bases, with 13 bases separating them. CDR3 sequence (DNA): TGTGCCAGCAGTTACCCCCGAGGGGGATCTAATGAAAAACTGTTTTTT. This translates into CASSYPRGGSNEKLFF.

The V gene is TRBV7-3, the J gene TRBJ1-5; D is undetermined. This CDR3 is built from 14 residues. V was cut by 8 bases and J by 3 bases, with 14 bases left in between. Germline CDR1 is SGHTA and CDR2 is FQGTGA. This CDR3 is CASLPKIFNQPQHF. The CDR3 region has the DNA TGTGCCAGCCTCCCTAAGATTTTCAATCAGCCCCAGCATTTT.

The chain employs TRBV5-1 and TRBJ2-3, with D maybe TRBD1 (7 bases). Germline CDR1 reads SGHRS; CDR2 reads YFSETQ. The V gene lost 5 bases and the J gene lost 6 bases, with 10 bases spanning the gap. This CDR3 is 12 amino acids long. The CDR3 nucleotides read TGCGCCAGCAGGGAGGGGGCGGATACGCAGTATTTT. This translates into CASREGADTQYF. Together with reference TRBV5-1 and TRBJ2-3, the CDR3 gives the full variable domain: KAGVTQTPRYLIKTRGQQVTLSCSPISGHRSVSWYQQTPGQGLQFLFEYFSETQRNKGNFPGRFSGRQFSNSRSEMNVSTLELGDSALYLCASREGADTQYFGPGTRLTVL.

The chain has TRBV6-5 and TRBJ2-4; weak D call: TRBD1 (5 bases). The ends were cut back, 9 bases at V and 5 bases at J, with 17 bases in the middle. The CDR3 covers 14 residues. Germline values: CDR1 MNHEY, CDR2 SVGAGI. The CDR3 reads CASNKDNLQNIQYF. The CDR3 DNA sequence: TGTGCCAGTAATAAGGACAACCTTCAAAACATTCAGTACTTC.

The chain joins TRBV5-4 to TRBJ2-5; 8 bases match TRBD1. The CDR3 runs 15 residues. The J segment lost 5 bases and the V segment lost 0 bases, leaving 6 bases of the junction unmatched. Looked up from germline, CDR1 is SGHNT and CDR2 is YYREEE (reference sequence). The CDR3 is CASSLVPGGRETQYF. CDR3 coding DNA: TGTGCCAGCAGCTTGGTACCAGGGGGCAGGGAGACCCAGTACTTC.

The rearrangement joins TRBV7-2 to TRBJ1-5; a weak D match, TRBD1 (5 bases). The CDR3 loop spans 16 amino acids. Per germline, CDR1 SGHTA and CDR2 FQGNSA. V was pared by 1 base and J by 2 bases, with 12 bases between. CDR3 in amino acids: CASSLEGAGGNQPQHF. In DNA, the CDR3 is TGTGCCAGCAGCTTAGAAGGAGCGGGGGGCAATCAGCCCCAGCATTTT.

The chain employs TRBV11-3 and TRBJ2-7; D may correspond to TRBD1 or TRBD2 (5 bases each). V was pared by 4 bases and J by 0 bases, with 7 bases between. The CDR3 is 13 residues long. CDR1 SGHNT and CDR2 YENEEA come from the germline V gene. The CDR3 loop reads CASSWGSSYEQYF. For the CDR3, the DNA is TGTGCCAGCAGCTGGGGGAGCTCCTACGAGCAGTACTTC.

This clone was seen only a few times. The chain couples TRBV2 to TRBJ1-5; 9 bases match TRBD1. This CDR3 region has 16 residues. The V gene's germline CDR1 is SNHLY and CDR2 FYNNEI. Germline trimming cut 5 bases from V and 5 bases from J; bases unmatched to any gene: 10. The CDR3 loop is CASSKDRDREYQPQHF. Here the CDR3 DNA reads TGTGCCAGCAGTAAAGACAGGGACAGGGAGTATCAGCCCCAGCATTTT.

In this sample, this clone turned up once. Here the CDR3 DNA reads TGTGCCAGCACTCGACAGGGGGGCGGCTCTTACGAGCAGTACTTC. Encoded protein: CASTRQGGGSYEQYF. The J gene is TRBJ2-7, the V gene TRBV6-5; 9 nucleotides align to TRBD1. V trimming: 7 bases; J trimming: 4 bases; junction bases outside the gene matches: 11. In germline, CDR1 is MNHEY, CDR2 SVGAGI. There are 15 residues in the CDR3.

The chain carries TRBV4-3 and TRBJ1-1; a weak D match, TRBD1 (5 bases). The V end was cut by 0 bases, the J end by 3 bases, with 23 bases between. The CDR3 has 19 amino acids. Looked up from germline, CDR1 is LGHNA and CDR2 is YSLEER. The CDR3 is CASSQDLSRGPEGYTEAFF. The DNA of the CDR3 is TGCGCCAGCAGCCAAGATCTCTCTCGGGGCCCCGAGGGATACACTGAAGCTTTCTTT.

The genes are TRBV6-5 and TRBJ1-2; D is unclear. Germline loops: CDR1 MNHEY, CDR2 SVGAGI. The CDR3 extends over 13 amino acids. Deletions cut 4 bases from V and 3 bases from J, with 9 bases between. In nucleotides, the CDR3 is TGTGCCAGCAGTTCCTCAGGTTACTATGGCTACACCTTC. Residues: CASSSSGYYGYTF.

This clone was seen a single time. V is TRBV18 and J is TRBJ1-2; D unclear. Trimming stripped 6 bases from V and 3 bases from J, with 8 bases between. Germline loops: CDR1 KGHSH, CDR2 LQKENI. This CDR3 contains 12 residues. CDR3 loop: CASSSVHYGYTF. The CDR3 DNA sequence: TGTGCCAGCTCCTCAGTCCACTATGGCTACACCTTC. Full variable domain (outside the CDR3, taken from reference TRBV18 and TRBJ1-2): NAGVMQNPRHLVRRRGQEARLRCSPMKGHSHVYWYRQLPEEGLKFMVYLQKENIIDESGMPKERFSAEFPKEGPSILRIQQVVRGDSAAYFCASSSVHYGYTFGSGTRLTVV.

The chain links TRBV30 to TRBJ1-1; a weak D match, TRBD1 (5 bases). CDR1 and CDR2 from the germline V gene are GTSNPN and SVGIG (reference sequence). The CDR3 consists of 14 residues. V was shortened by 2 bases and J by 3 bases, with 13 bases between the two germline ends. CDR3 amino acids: CAWSPGTPYTEAFF. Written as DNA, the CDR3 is TGTGCCTGGAGTCCCGGGACTCCTTACACTGAAGCTTTCTTT.

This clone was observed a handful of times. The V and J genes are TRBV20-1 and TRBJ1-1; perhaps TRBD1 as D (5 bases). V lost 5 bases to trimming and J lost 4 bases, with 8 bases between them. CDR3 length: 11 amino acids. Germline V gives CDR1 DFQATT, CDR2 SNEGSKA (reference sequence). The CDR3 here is CSALGTTEAFF. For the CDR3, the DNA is TGCAGTGCTCTAGGGACCACTGAAGCTTTCTTT.

CDR3 sequence reads: CASNDLRTGGNEQFF. The CDR3 DNA reads as TGCGCCAGCAACGACCTCCGAACAGGGGGCAATGAGCAGTTCTTC. This chain joins TRBV5-1 and TRBJ2-1; 8 bases line up with TRBD1. This CDR3 has 15 residues. Trimming at V came to 6 bases and at J to 6 bases, leaving 11 bases not matched to a gene. Germline V CDR1 and CDR2: SGHRS, YFSETQ.

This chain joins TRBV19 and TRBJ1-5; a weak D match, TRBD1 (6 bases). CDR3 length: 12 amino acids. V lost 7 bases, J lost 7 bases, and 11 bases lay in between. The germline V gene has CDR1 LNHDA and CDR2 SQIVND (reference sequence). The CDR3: CASTGGRQPQHF. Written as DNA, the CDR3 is TGTGCCAGTACGGGGGGCCGACAGCCCCAGCATTTT.

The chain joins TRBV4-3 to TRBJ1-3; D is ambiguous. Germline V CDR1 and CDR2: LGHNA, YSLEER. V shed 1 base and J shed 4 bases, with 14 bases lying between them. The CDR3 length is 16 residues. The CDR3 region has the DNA TGCGCCAGCAGCCAAGGACTCGGCTTGCAGGGAAACACCATATATTTT. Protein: CASSQGLGLQGNTIYF.

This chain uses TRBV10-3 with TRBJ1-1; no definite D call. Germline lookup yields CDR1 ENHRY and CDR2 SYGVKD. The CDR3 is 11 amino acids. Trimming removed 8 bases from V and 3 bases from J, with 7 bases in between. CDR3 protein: CAIAQDTEAFF. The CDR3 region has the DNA TGTGCCATCGCCCAAGACACTGAAGCTTTCTTT.

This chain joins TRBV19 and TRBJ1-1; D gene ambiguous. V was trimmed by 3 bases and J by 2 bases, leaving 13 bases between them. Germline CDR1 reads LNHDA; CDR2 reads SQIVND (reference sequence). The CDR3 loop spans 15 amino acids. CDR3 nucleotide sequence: TGTGCCAGTAGTATTTCGGCAATCGTTAACACTGAAGCTTTCTTT. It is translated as CASSISAIVNTEAFF. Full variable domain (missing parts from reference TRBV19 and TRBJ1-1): DGGITQSPKYLFRKEGQNVTLSCEQNLNHDAMYWYRQDPGQGLRLIYYSQIVNDFQKGDIAEGYSVSREKKESFPLTVTSAQKNPTAFYLCASSISAIVNTEAFFGQGTRLTVV.

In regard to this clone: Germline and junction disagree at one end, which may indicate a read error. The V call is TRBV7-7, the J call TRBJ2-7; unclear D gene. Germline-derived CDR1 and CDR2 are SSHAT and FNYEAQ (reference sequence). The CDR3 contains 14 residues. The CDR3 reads CASSLDLGSYEQYF. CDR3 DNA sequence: TGTGCTAGCAGCTTAGATTTGGGATCCTACGAGCAGTACTTC.

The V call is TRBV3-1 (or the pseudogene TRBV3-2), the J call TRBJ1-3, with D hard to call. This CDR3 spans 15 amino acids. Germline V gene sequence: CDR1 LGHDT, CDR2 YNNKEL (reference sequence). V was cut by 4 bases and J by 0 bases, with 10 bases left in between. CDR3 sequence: CASSPTASSGNTIYF. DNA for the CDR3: TGTGCCAGCAGCCCGACGGCAAGCTCTGGAAACACCATATATTTT.

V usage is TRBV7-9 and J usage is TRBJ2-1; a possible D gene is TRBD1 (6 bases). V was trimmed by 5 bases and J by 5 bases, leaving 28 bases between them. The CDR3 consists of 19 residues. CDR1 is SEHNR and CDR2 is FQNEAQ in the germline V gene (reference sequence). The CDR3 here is CASSLNYLGRGLYDNEQFF. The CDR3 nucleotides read TGTGCCAGCAGCCTAAATTACTTGGGCAGGGGCCTTTACGACAATGAGCAGTTCTTC. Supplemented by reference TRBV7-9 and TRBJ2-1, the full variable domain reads DTGVSQNPRHKITKRGQNVTFRCDPISEHNRLYWYRQTLGQGPEFLTYFQNEAQLEKSRLLSDRFSAERPKGSFSTLEIQRTEQGDSAMYLCASSLNYLGRGLYDNEQFFGPGTRLTVL.

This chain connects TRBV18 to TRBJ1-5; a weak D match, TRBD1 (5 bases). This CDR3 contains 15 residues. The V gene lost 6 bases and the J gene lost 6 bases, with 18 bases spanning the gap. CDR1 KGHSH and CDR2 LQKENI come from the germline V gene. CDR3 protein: CASSRGGQGGQPQHF. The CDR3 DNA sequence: TGTGCCAGCTCTCGCGGAGGGCAGGGAGGTCAGCCCCAGCATTTT.

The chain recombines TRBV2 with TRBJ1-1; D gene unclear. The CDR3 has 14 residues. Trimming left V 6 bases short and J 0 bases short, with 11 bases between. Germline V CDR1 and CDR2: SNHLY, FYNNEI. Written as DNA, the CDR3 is TGTGCCAGCAGCGACATGAACCTGAACACTGAAGCTTTCTTT. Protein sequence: CASSDMNLNTEAFF.

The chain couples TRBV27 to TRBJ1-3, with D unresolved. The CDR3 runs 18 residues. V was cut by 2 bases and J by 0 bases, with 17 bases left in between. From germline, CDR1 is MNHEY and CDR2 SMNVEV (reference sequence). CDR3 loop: CASSLRPPSSSSGNTIYF. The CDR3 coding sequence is TGTGCCAGCAGTTTACGACCCCCTAGTTCAAGCTCTGGAAACACCATATATTTT.

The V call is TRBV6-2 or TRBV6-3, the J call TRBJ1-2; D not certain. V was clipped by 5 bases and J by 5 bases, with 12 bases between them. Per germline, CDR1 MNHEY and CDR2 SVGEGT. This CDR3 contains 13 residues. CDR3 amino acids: CASSGRWGYGYTF. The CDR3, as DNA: TGTGCCAGCAGTGGACGTTGGGGTTATGGCTACACCTTC.